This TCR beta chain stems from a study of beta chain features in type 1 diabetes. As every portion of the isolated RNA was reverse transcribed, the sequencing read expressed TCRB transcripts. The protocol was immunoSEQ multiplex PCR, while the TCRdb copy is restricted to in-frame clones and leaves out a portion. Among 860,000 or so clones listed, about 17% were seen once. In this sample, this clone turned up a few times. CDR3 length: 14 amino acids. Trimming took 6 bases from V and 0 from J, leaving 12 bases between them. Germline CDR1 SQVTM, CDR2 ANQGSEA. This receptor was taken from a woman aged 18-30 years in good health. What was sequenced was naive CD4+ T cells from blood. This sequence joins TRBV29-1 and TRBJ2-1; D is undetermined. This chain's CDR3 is CSVLRTSSYNEQFF. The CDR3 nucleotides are TGCAGCGTCCTAAGGACGAGCTCCTACAATGAGCAGTTCTTC.